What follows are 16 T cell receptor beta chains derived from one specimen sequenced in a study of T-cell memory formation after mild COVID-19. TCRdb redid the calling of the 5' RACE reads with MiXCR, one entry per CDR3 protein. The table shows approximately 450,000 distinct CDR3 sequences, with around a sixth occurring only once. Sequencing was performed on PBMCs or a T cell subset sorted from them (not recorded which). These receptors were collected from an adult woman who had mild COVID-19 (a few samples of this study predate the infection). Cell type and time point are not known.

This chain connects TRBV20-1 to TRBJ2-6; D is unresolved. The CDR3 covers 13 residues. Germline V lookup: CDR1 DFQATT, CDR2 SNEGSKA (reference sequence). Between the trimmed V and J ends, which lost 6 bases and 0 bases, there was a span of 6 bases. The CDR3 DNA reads TGCAGTGCCCTGGGCTCTGGGGCCAACGTCCTGACTTTC. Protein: CSALGSGANVLTF.

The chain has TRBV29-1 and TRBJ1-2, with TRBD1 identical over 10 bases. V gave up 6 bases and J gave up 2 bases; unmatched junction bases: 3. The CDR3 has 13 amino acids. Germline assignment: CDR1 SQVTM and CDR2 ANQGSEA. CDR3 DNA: TGCAGCGTCTGGGACAGGGGAAACTATGGCTACACCTTC. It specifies CSVWDRGNYGYTF. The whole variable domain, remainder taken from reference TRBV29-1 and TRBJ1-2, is SAVISQKPSRDICQRGTSLTIQCQVDSQVTMMFWYRQQPGQSLTLIATANQGSEATYESGFVIDKFPISRPNLTFSTLTVSNMSPEDSSIYLCSVWDRGNYGYTFGSGTRLTVV.

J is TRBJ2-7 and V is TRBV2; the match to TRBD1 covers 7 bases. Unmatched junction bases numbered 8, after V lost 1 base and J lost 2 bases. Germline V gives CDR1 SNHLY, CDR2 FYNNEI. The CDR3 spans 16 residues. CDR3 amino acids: CASSEGRQGVPYEQYF. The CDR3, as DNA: TGTGCCAGCAGTGAAGGACGGCAGGGGGTACCCTACGAGCAGTACTTC.

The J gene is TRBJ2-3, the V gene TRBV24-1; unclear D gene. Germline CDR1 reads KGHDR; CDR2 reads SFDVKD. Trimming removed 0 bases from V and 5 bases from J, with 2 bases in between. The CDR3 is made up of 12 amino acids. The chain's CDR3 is CATSDLEDTQYF. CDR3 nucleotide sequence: TGTGCCACCAGTGATTTGGAAGATACGCAGTATTTT.

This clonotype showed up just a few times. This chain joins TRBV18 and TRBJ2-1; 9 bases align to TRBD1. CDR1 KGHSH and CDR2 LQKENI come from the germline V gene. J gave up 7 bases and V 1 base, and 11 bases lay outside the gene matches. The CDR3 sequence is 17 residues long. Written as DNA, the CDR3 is TGTGCCAGCTCACCACGGGAGGGACAGGGCTGGGCGAATGAGCAGTTCTTC. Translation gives CASSPREGQGWANEQFF.

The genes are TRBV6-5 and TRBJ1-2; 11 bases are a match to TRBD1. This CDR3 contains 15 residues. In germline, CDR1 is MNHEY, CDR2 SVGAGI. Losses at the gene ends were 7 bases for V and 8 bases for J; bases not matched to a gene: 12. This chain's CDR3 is CASNPGTGGLRGYTF. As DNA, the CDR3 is TGTGCCAGCAACCCCGGGACAGGGGGGCTTCGGGGCTACACCTTC.

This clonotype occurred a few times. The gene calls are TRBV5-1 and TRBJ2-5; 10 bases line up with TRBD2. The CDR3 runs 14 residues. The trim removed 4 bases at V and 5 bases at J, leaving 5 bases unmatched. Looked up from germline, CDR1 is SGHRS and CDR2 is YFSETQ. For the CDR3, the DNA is TGCGCCAGCAGCGACCCGACTAGCGGGGAGACCCAGTACTTC. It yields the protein CASSDPTSGETQYF. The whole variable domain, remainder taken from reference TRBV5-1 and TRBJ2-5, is KAGVTQTPRYLIKTRGQQVTLSCSPISGHRSVSWYQQTPGQGLQFLFEYFSETQRNKGNFPGRFSGRQFSNSRSEMNVSTLELGDSALYLCASSDPTSGETQYFGPGTRLLVL.

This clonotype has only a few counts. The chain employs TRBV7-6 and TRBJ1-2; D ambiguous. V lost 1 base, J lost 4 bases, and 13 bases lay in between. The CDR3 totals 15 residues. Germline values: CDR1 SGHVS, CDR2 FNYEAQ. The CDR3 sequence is CASSLDPAFAYGYTF. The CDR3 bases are TGTGCCAGCAGCTTAGATCCCGCGTTTGCCTATGGCTACACCTTC.

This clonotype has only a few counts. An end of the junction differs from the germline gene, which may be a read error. In nucleotides, the CDR3 is TGTGCTAGCAGCTTAGGCGGGTTTTCGACAGATACGCAGTATTTT. Its protein product is CASSLGGFSTDTQYF. The J gene is TRBJ2-3, the V gene TRBV7-7; TRBD2 might be the D (5 bases). In germline, CDR1 is SSHAT, CDR2 FNYEAQ (reference sequence). This CDR3 has 15 residues.

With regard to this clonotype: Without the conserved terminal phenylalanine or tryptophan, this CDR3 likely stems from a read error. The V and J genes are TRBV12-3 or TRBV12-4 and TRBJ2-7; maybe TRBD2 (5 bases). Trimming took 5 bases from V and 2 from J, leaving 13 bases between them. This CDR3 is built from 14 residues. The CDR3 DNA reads TGTGCCAGCAGTCCCTACGGACTCCCCTACGAGCAGTACTTA. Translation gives CASSPYGLPYEQYL.

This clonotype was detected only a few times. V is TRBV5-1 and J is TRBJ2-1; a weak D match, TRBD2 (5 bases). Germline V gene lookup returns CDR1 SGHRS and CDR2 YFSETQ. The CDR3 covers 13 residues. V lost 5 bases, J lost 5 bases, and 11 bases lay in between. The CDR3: CASSKAVNNEQFF. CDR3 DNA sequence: TGCGCCAGCAGTAAAGCGGTTAACAATGAGCAGTTCTTC. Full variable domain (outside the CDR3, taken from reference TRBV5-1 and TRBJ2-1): KAGVTQTPRYLIKTRGQQVTLSCSPISGHRSVSWYQQTPGQGLQFLFEYFSETQRNKGNFPGRFSGRQFSNSRSEMNVSTLELGDSALYLCASSKAVNNEQFFGPGTRLTVL.

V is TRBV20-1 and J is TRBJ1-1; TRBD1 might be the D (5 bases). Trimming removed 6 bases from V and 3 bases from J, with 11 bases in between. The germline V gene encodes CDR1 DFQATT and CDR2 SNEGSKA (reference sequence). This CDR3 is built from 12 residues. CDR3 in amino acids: CSAIQGDTEAFF. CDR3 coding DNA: TGCAGTGCGATTCAAGGGGACACTGAAGCTTTCTTT.

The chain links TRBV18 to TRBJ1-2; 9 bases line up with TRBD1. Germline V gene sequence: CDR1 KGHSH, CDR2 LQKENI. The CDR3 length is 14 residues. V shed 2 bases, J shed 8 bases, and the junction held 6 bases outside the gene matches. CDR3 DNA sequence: TGTGCCAGCTCACCAACCGACAGGGGGAGCGGCTACACCTTC. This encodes CASSPTDRGSGYTF.

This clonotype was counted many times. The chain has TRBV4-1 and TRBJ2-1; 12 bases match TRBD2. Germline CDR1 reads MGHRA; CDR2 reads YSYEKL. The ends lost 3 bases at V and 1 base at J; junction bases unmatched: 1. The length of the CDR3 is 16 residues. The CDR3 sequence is CASSQTSGSSYNEQFF. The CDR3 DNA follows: TGCGCCAGCAGCCAGACTAGCGGGAGTTCCTACAATGAGCAGTTCTTC.

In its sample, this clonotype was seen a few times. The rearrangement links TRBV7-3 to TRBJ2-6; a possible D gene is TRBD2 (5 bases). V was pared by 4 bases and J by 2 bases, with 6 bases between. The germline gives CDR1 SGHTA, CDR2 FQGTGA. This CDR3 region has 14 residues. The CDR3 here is CASSWGAGANVLTF. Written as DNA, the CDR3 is TGTGCCAGCAGCTGGGGAGCTGGGGCCAACGTCCTGACTTTC.

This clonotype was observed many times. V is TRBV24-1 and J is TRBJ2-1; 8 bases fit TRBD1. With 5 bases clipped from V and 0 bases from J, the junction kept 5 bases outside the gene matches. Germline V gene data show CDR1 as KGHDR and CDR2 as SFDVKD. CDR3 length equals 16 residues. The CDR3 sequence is CATSGAGGDSYNEQFF. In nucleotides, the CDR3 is TGTGCCACCAGTGGGGCAGGGGGCGACTCCTACAATGAGCAGTTCTTC.